This note documents a single T cell receptor beta chain sequence. Its antigen is undetermined. This entry comes from a study of neoadjuvant anti-PD-1 for oral cavity cancer. Background on the study: Patients without progression got a fourth dose around day 43. Study results and limitations: PBMC Gini-index clonality exceeded responders' in non-responders post-nivolumab.

The data were produced by immunoSEQ multiplex PCR, yet TCRdb's version contains in-frame clones alone and is incomplete. The sample yields 6,700 or so clones, about 77% seen once. Germline CDR1 reads MGHRA; CDR2 reads YSYEKL. The CDR3 loop spans 13 amino acids. V was clipped by 4 bases and J by 5 bases, with 12 bases between them. The rearrangement uses TRBV4-1 and TRBJ2-7, with D possibly being TRBD2 (7 bases). This sequence was found in a person between 40 and 80 years old with oral cavity squamous cell carcinoma. Source: PBMCs, taken before nivolumab (anti-PD-1) treatment. The CDR3 is CASSPAGANEQYF. As DNA, the CDR3 is TGCGCCAGCAGCCCGGCGGGGGCCAACGAGCAGTACTTC.